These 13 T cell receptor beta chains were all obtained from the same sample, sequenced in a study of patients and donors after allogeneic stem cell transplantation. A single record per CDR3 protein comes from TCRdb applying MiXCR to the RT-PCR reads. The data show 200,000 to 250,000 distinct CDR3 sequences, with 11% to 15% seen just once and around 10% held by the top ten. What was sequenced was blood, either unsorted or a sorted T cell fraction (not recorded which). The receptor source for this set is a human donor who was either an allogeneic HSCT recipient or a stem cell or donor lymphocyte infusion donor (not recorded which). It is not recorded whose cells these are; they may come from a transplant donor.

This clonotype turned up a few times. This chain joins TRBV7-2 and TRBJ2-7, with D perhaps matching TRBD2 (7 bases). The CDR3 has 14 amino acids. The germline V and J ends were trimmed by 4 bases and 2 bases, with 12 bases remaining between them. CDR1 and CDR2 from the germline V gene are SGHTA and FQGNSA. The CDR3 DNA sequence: TGTGCCAGCAGCTCCGGGGGGCAGACCTACGAGCAGTACTTC. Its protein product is CASSSGGQTYEQYF.

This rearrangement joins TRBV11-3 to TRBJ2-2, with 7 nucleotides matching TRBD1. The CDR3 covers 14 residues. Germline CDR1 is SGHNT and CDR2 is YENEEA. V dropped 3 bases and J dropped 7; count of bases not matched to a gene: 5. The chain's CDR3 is CASSFSQGIGELFF. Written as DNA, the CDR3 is TGTGCCAGCAGCTTTTCACAGGGGATCGGGGAGCTGTTTTTT.

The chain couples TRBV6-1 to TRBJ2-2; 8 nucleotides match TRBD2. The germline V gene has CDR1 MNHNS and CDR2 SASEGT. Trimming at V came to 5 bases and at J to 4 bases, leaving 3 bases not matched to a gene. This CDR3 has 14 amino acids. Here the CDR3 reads CASSTLAGTGELFF. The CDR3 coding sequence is TGTGCCAGCAGTACTCTAGCGGGCACCGGGGAGCTGTTTTTT.

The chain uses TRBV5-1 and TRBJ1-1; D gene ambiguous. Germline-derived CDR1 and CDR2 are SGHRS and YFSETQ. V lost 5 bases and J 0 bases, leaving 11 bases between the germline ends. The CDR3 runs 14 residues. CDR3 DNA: TGCGCCAGCAGACTGGATCTTATGAACACTGAAGCTTTCTTT. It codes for CASRLDLMNTEAFF. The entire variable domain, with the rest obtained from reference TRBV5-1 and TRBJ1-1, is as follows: KAGVTQTPRYLIKTRGQQVTLSCSPISGHRSVSWYQQTPGQGLQFLFEYFSETQRNKGNFPGRFSGRQFSNSRSEMNVSTLELGDSALYLCASRLDLMNTEAFFGQGTRLTVV.

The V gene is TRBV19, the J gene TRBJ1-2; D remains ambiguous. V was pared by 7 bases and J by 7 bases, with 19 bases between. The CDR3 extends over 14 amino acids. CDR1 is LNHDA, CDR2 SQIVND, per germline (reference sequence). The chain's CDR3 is CASTMTFPRGGYTF. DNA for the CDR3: TGTGCCAGTACTATGACCTTCCCCCGTGGTGGCTACACCTTC.

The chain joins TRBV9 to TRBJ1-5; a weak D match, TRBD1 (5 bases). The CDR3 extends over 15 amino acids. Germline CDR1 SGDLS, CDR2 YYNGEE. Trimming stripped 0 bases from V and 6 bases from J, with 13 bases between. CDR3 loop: CASSVGGEGVQPQHF. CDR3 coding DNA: TGTGCCAGCAGCGTAGGAGGGGAGGGTGTTCAGCCCCAGCATTTT. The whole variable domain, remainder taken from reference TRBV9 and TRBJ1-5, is DSGVTQTPKHLITATGQRVTLRCSPRSGDLSVYWYQQSLDQGLQFLIQYYNGEERAKGNILERFSAQQFPDLHSELNLSSLELGDSALYFCASSVGGEGVQPQHFGDGTRLSIL.

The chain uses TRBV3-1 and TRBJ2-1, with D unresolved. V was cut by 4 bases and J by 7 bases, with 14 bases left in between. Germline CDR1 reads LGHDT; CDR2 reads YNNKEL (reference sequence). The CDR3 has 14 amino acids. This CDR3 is CASSLGRSGNEQFF. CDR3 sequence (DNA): TGTGCCAGCAGCCTCGGGCGTTCTGGGAATGAGCAGTTCTTC.

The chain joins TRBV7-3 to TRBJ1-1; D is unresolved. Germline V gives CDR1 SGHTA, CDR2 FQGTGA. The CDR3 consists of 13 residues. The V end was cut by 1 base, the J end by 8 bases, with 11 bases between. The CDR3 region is CASSLKAQAEAFF. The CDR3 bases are TGTGCCAGCAGCTTAAAGGCCCAGGCGGAAGCTTTCTTT.

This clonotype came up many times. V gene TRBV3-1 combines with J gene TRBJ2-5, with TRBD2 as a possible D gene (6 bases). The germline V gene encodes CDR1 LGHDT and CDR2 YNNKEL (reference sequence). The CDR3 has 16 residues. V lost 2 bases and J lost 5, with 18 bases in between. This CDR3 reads CASSQKLGASVETQYF. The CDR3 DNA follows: TGTGCCAGCAGCCAAAAACTAGGGGCTAGCGTCGAGACCCAGTACTTC.

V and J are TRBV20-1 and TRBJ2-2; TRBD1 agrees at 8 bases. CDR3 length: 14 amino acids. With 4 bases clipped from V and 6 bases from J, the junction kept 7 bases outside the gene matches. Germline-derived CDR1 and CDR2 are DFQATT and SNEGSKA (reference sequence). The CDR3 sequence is CSATNLQGAGELFF. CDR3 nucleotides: TGCAGTGCTACCAACCTACAGGGGGCCGGGGAGCTGTTTTTT.

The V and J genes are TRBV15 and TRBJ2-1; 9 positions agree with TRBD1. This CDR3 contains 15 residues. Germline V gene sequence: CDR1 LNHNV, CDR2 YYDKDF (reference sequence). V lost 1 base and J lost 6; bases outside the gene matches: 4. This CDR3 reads CATSRAGTGTNEQFF. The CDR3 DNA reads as TGTGCCACCAGCAGAGCTGGGACAGGGACCAATGAGCAGTTCTTC. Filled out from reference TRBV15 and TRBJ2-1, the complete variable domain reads DAMVIQNPRYQVTQFGKPVTLSCSQTLNHNVMYWYQQKSSQAPKLLFHYYDKDFNNEADTPDNFQSRRPNTSFCFLDIRSPGLGDTAMYLCATSRAGTGTNEQFFGPGTRLTVL.

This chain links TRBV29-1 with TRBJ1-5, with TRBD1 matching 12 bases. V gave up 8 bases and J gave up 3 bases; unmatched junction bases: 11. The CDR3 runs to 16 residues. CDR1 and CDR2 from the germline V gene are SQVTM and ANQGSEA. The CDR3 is CSSNRDRGHVNQPQHF. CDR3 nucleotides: TGCAGCTCCAACCGGGACAGGGGGCACGTCAATCAGCCCCAGCATTTT. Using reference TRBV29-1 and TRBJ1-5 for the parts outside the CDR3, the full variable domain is SAVISQKPSRDICQRGTSLTIQCQVDSQVTMMFWYRQQPGQSLTLIATANQGSEATYESGFVIDKFPISRPNLTFSTLTVSNMSPEDSSIYLCSSNRDRGHVNQPQHFGDGTRLSIL.

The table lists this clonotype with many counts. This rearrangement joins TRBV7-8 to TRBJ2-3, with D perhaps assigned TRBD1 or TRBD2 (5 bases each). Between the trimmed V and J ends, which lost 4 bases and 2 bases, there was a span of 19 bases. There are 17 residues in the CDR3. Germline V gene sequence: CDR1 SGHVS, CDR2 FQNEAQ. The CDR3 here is CASSSLWGRINTDTQYF. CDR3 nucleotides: TGTGCCAGCAGCTCATTATGGGGGAGAATTAACACAGATACGCAGTATTTT.